Reported below is one T cell receptor (beta chain). Its matching antigen is unknown. This entry comes from a study of radiotherapy plus CTLA-4 blockade in lung cancer. Produced via immunoSEQ multiplex PCR; TCRdb's table is partial and in-frame only. Of 80,000 to 95,000 clones in the sample, around 84% were seen once. Study-level findings and limits: Dynamics of early blood T cell clones, together with interferon-beta, were reportedly the best predictors of response.

The sample in question was peripheral blood, obtained from a patient treated with radiotherapy plus ipilimumab. The receptor was derived from a human donor with non-small cell lung cancer that progressed on radiotherapy plus ipilimumab.

The CDR3 reads CASSPRPTGSSTDTQYF. CDR3 nucleotides: TGTGCCAGCAGCCCCCGGCCGACAGGATCCAGCACAGATACGCAGTATTTT. The J gene is TRBJ2-3, the V gene TRBV13; possibly TRBD1 for D (6 bases). The CDR3 spans 17 residues. Germline CDR1 reads PRHDT; CDR2 reads FYEKMQ (reference sequence). Trimming took 5 bases from V and 0 from J, leaving 18 bases between them.